What follows are 3 T cell receptor beta chains derived from one specimen sequenced in a study of blood T cell repertoires in COVID-19 (dated by TCRdb to the early 2020s). The protocol used for the library was the immunoSEQ multiplex PCR assay. Drawn from immuneACCESS, this table holds only the in-frame rearrangements with V and J called that TCRdb kept. Clones are partly lost; checked studies trace under half to an unresolved V gene and leave the rest unexplained. For this sample the table gives about 200,000 clones, of which about nine tenths were detected only once. 1.5% to 2% of the sample comes from the top ten. The sample taken for sequencing was peripheral blood. These TCRs come from a man between 18 and 35 years old with active or convalescent COVID-19.

The chain has TRBV29-1 and TRBJ2-1, with 10 bases matching TRBD2. CDR1 and CDR2 from the germline V gene are SQVTM and ANQGSEA. The junction had 11 bases not matched to a gene; V was cut back by 6 bases and J by 9 bases. This CDR3 contains 14 residues. The CDR3 nucleotides are TGCAGCGTGGCGTCGCTAGCGGGAGCCCTTGAGCAGTTCTTC. Its protein product is CSVASLAGALEQFF.

The rearrangement uses TRBV4-2 and TRBJ2-1; the D gene is possibly TRBD2 (6 bases). There are 16 residues in the CDR3. V was trimmed by 2 bases and J by 8 bases, leaving 19 bases between them. Germline V gene data show CDR1 as LGHNA and CDR2 as YNFKEQ. This CDR3 reads CASSQRGTPEVDEQFF. The CDR3 coding sequence is TGTGCCAGCAGCCAACGGGGGACCCCTGAAGTGGATGAGCAGTTCTTC.

CDR3 loop: CASTDRGSGNTIYF. For the CDR3, the DNA is TGTGCCAGTACCGACAGGGGGTCTGGAAACACCATATATTTT. The chain recombines TRBV19 with TRBJ1-3, with 9 positions matching TRBD1. Germline V CDR1 and CDR2: LNHDA, SQIVND (reference sequence). The CDR3 extends over 14 amino acids. With V trimmed by 7 bases and J by 1 base, 2 bases remained unmatched.